This TCR beta chain came from a study of T-cell reconstitution after alpha-beta-depleted transplantation in children. The V and J ends lost 7 bases and 3 bases, in that order; junction bases with no gene match: 12. This CDR3 is 17 amino acids long. Germline V CDR1 and CDR2: MNHNS, SASEGT. Study results and limitations: Some patients' high day-60 TCRbeta diversity was traced to surviving recipient T cells and thymic progenitors. Counts and diversity of T cells one year after transplant came mostly from newly produced T cells. Two months or so post-transplant, alpha-beta T cells reportedly derived from several hundred expanded graft clones.

As for this clonotype: Its antigen is currently unknown.

A TCRbeta library incorporating unique molecular identifiers was prepared. TCRdb ran MiXCR on the PCR reads and lists one entry per CDR3 protein. Of 250,000 to 350,000 distinct CDR3 sequences in the sample, around 25% are singletons; the top ten hold 10% to 11%. The rearrangement links TRBV6-1 to TRBJ1-5; TRBD1 matches 10 bases. The sequencing here drew on PBMCs, mostly from graft donor cells, taken 180 days after TCRalphabeta/CD19-depleted stem cell transplant. This receptor was obtained from a male patient aged 5 to 17 who had a stem cell transplant for acute lymphoblastic leukemia, so the T cells may come from the graft donor. The DNA for the CDR3 is TGTGCCAGCACCACACGACGGGACAGGGGTTCCAATCAGCCCCAGCATTTT. Its translation: CASTTRRDRGSNQPQHF.